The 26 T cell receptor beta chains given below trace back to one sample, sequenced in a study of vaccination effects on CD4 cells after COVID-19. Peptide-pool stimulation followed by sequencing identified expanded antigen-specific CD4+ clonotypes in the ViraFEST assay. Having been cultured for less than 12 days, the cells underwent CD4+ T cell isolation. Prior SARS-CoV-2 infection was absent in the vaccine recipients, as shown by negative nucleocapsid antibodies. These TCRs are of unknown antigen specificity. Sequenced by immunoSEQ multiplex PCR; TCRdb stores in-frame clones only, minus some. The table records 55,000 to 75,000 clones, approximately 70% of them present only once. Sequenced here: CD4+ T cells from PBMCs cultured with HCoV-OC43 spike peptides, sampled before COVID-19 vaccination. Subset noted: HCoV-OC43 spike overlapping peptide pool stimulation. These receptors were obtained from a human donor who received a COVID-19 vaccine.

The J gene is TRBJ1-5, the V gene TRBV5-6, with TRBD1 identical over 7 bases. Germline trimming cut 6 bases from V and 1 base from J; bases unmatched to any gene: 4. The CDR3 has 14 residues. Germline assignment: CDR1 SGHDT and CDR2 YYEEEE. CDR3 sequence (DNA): TGTGCCAGCAACCTGGGACAGAGCAATCAGCCCCAGCATTTT. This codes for CASNLGQSNQPQHF.

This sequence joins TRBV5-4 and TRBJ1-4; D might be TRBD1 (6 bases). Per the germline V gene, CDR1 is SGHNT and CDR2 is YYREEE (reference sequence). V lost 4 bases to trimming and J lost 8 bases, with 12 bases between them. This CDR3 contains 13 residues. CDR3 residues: CASSGRQEEKLFF. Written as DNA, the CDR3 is TGTGCCAGCAGCGGACGACAGGAGGAAAAACTGTTTTTT.

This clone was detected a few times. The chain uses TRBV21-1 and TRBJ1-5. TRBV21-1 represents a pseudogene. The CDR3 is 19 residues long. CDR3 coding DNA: TGTGCCAGCAGCAAAACCCGACGGCGGGAAGATCATAGCAATCAGCCCCAGCATTTT. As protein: CASSKTRRREDHSNQPQHF.

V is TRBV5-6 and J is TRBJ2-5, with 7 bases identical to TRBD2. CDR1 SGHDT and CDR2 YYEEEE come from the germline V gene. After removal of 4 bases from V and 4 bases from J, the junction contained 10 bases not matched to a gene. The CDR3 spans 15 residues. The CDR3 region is CASSSWGGGRETQYF. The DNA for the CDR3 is TGTGCCAGCAGCAGTTGGGGGGGTGGGAGAGAGACCCAGTACTTC.

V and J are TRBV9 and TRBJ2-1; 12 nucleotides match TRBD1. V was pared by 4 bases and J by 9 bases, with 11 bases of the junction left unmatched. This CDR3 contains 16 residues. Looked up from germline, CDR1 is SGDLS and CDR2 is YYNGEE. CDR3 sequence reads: CASSPRGGQGAGEQFF. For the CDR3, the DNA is TGTGCCAGCAGCCCCCGAGGGGGACAGGGGGCCGGTGAGCAGTTCTTC.

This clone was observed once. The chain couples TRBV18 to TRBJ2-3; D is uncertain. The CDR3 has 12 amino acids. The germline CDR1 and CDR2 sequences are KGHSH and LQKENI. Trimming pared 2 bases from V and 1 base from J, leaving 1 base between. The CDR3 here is CASSPGTDTQYF. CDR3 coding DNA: TGTGCCAGCTCACCAGGCACAGATACGCAGTATTTT.

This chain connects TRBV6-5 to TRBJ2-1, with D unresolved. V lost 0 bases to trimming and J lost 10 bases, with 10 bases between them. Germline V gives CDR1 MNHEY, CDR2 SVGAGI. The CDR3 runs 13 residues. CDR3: CASSYSAQREQFF. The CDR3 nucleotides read TGTGCCAGCAGTTACTCGGCTCAGAGGGAGCAGTTCTTC.

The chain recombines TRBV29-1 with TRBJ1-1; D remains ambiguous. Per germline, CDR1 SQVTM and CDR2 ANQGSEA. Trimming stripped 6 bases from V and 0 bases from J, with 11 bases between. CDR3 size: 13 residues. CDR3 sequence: CSVFPNMNTEAFF. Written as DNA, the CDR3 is TGCAGCGTCTTCCCCAACATGAACACTGAAGCTTTCTTT. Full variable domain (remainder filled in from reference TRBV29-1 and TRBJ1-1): SAVISQKPSRDICQRGTSLTIQCQVDSQVTMMFWYRQQPGQSLTLIATANQGSEATYESGFVIDKFPISRPNLTFSTLTVSNMSPEDSSIYLCSVFPNMNTEAFFGQGTRLTVV.

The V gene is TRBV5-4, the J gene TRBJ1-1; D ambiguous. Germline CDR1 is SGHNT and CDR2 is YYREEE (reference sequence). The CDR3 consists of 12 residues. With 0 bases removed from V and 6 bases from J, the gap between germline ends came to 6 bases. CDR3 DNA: TGTGCCAGCAGCTTGGGCATCGCTGAAGCTTTCTTT. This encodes CASSLGIAEAFF.

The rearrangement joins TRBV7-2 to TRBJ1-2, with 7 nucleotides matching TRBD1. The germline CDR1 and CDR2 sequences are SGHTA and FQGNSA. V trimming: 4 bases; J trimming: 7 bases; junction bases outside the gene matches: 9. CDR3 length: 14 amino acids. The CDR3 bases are TGTGCCAGCAGCTCTGACAGGGTCGCTAGTGGCTACACCTTC. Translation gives CASSSDRVASGYTF. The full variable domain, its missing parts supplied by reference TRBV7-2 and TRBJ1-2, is GAGVSQSPSNKVTEKGKDVELRCDPISGHTALYWYRQSLGQGLEFLIYFQGNSAPDKSGLPSDRFSAERTGGSVSTLTIQRTQQEDSAVYLCASSSDRVASGYTFGSGTRLTVV.

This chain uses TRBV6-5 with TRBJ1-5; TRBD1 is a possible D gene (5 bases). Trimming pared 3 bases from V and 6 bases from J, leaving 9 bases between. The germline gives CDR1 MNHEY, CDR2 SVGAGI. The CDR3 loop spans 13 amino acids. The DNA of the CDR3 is TGTGCCAGCAGTTATTCGGGGGTTCAGCCCCAGCATTTT. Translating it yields CASSYSGVQPQHF.

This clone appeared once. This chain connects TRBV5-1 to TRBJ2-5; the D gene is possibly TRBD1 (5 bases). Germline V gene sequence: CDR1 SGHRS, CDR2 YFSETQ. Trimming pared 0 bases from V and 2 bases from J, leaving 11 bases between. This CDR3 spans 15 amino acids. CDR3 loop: CASSLVGVRQETQYF. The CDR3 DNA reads TGCGCCAGCAGCTTGGTAGGGGTGAGACAAGAGACCCAGTACTTC.

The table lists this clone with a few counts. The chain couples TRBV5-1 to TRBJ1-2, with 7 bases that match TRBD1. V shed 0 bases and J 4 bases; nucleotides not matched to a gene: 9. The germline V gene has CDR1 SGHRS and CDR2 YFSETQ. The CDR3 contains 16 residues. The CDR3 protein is CASSLGLTGNGYGYTF. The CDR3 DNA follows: TGCGCCAGCAGCTTGGGTTTGACAGGGAATGGCTATGGCTACACCTTC.

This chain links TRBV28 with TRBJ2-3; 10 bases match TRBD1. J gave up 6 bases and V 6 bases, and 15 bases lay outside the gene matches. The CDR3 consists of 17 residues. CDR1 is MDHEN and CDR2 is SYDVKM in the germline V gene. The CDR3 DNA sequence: TGTGCCAGCAGCGGTAGAGACAGGGGGCTTCTTTTCGATACGCAGTATTTT. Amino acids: CASSGRDRGLLFDTQYF.

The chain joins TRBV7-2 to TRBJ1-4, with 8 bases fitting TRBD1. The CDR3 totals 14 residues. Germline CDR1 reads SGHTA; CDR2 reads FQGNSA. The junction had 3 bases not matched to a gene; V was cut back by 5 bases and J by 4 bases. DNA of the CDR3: TGTGCCAGCAGCCTCGACAGGGGTAATGAAAAACTGTTTTTT. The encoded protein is CASSLDRGNEKLFF.

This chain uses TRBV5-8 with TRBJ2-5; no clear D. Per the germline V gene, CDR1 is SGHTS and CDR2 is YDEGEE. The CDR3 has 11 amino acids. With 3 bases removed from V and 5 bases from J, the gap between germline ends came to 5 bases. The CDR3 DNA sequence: TGTGCCAGCAGCTCCCGTGAGACCCAGTACTTC. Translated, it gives CASSSRETQYF.

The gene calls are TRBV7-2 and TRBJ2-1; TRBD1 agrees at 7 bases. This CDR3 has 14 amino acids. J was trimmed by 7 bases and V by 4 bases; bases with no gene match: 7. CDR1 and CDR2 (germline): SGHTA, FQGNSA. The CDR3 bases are TGTGCCAGCAGCTCCCAGACAGGGCGGAATGAGCAGTTCTTC. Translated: CASSSQTGRNEQFF. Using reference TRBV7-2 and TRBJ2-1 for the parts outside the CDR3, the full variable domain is GAGVSQSPSNKVTEKGKDVELRCDPISGHTALYWYRQSLGQGLEFLIYFQGNSAPDKSGLPSDRFSAERTGGSVSTLTIQRTQQEDSAVYLCASSSQTGRNEQFFGPGTRLTVL.

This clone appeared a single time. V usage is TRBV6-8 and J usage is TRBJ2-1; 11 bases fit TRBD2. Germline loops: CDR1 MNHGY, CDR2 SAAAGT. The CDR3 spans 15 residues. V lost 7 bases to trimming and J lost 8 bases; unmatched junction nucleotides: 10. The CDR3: CASTIAGGLLYEQFF. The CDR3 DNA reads TGTGCCAGCACTATAGCGGGGGGGCTCCTCTATGAGCAGTTCTTC.

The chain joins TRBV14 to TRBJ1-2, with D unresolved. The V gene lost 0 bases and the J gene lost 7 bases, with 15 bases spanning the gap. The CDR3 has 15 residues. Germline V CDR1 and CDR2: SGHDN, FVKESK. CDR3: CASSQEEGIMTGYTF. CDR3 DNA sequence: TGTGCCAGCAGCCAAGAAGAGGGTATCATGACTGGCTACACCTTC. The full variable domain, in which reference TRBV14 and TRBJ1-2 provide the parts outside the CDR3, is EAGVTQFPSHSVIEKGQTVTLRCDPISGHDNLYWYRRVMGKEIKFLLHFVKESKQDESGMPNNRFLAERTGGTYSTLKVQPAELEDSGVYFCASSQEEGIMTGYTFGSGTRLTVV.

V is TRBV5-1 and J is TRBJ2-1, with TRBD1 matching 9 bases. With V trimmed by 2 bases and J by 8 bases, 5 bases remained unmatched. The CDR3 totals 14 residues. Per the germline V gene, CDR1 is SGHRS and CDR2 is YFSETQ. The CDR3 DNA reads TGCGCCAGCAGCTTAGGACAGGGGAAGGATGAGCAGTTCTTC. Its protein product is CASSLGQGKDEQFF.

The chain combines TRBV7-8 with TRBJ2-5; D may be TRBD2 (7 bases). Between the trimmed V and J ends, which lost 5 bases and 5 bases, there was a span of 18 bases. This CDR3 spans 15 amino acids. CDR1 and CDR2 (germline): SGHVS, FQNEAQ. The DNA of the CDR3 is TGTGCCAGCAGCCCAAATCGGGGGGCTCCGGAGACCCAGTACTTC. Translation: CASSPNRGAPETQYF.

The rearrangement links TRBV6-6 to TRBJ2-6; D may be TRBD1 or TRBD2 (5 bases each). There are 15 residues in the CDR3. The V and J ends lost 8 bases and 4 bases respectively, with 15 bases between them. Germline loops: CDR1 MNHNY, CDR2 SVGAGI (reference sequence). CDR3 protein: CASGTGAAGANVLTF. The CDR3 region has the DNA TGTGCCAGCGGGACCGGGGCAGCAGGGGCCAACGTCCTGACTTTC.

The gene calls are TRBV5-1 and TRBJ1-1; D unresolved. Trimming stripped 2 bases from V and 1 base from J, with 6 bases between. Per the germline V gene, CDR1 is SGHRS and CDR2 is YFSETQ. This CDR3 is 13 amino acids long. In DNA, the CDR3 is TGCGCCAGCAGCTTACAACCGAACACTGAAGCTTTCTTT. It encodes CASSLQPNTEAFF. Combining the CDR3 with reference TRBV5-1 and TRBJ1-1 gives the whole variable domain KAGVTQTPRYLIKTRGQQVTLSCSPISGHRSVSWYQQTPGQGLQFLFEYFSETQRNKGNFPGRFSGRQFSNSRSEMNVSTLELGDSALYLCASSLQPNTEAFFGQGTRLTVV.

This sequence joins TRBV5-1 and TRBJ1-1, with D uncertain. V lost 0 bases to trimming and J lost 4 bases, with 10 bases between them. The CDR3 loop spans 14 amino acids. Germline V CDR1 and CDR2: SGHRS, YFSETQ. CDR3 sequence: CASSLVAGSTEAFF. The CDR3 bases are TGCGCCAGCAGCTTGGTTGCGGGGAGCACTGAAGCTTTCTTT.

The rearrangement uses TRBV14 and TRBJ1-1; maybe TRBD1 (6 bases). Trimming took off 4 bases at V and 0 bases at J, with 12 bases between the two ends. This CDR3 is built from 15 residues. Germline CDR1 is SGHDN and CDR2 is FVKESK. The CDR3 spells CASSPYGQMNTEAFF. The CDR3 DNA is TGTGCCAGCAGCCCATACGGACAGATGAACACTGAAGCTTTCTTT. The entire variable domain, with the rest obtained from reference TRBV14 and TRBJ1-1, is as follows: EAGVTQFPSHSVIEKGQTVTLRCDPISGHDNLYWYRRVMGKEIKFLLHFVKESKQDESGMPNNRFLAERTGGTYSTLKVQPAELEDSGVYFCASSPYGQMNTEAFFGQGTRLTVV.

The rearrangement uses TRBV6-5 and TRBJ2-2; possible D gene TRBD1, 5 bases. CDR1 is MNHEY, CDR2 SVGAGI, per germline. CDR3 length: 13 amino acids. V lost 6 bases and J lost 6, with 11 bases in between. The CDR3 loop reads CASSPDSSGELFF. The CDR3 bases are TGTGCCAGCAGCCCCGACAGTTCCGGGGAGCTGTTTTTT.